In its sample, the clone carrying this TCR beta chain was seen a few times. Autoimmune disease history or systemic immunosuppression disqualified patients. The record originates from a study of OX40 agonist ivuxolimab in advanced cancers. Study at large: Prior checkpoint blockade (anti-PD-1, anti-PD-L1 or anti-CTLA-4) was permitted; around 40% had it.

The germline V and J ends were trimmed by 4 bases and 2 bases, with 9 bases remaining between them. The germline CDR1 and CDR2 sequences are MNHNY and SVGAGI (reference sequence). CDR3 length: 14 amino acids. Libraries were prepared by immunoSEQ multiplex PCR; TCRdb keeps only in-frame clonotypes and omits some of them. The data show roughly 20,000 clones, with roughly 78% seen just once and roughly 34% held by the top ten. This sequence originates from an adult with an advanced solid tumor such as melanoma, head and neck, liver or kidney cancer. Sequences were derived from CD4+ or CD8+ T cells sorted from blood, sampled in a trial of the OX40 agonist ivuxolimab. J is TRBJ2-1 and V is TRBV6-6; D ambiguous. The CDR3 bases are TGTGCCAGCAGTTCTAGTGGGCCCTACAATGAGCAGTTCTTC. Its protein product is CASSSSGPYNEQFF.